This T cell receptor beta chain is from a study of T cell responses to AZD1222 COVID-19 vaccine. On the study more broadly: Investigators merged groups given second doses at roughly 4 or roughly 12 weeks. Study observations and caveats: Among spike-specific TCRs, nearly half reportedly target unmutated variant regions.

CDR1 is SGHDN and CDR2 is FVKESK in the germline V gene. The CDR3 is 13 amino acids. Trimming cost V 0 bases and J 9 bases, with 9 bases left between them. Assay: immunoSEQ multiplex PCR; the TCRdb copy retains only in-frame clones and omits some. The data show about 110,000 clones, roughly 84% seen once. For this clone: Antigen specificity is unknown.

Sequenced here: peripheral blood, sampled on day 0 of AZD1222 vaccination. This chain joins TRBV14 and TRBJ2-1; D possibly corresponds to TRBD2 (5 bases). The TCR was taken from an adult in good health. The CDR3 here is CASSQELEAEQFF. The CDR3 DNA follows: TGTGCCAGCAGCCAAGAATTGGAGGCTGAGCAGTTCTTC.